A single count supports the clone carrying this T cell receptor beta chain. The table came from immunoSEQ multiplex PCR; TCRdb's copy has only in-frame clones and leaves some out. The sample carries over 35,000 clones, approximately 95% recorded once. In germline, CDR1 is MNHNY, CDR2 SVGAGI (reference sequence). The CDR3 sequence is 14 residues long. Unmatched junction bases numbered 9, after V lost 6 bases and J lost 6 bases. The source of the sample is a study of cytomegalovirus exposure and HLA in healthy donors. Background on the study: The 120 or so validation repertoires used the same platform as the roughly 670 first-cohort repertoires (as reported by a later analysis).

The sequence was collected from a man aged 18 to 30 in good health and CMV-seronegative. Sequencing used PBMCs. The gene calls are TRBV6-6 and TRBJ2-7, with 9 bases identical to TRBD1. The CDR3 nucleotides are TGTGCCAGCAGATTTCCGGGACAGGGATCCGAGCAGTACTTC. Protein product: CASRFPGQGSEQYF.